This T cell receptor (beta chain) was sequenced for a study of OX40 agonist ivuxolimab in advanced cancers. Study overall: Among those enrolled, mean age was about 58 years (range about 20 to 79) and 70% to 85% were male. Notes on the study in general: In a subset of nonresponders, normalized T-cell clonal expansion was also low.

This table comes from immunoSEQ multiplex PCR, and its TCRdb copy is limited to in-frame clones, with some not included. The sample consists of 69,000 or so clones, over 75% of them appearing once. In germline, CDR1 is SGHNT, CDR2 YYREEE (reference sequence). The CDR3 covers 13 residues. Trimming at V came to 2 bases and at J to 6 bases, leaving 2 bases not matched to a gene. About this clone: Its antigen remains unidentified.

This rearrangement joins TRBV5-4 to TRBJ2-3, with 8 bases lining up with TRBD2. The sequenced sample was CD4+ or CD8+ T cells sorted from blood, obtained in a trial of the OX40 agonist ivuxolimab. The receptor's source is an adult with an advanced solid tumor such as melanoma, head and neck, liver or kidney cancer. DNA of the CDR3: TGTGCCAGCAGCTTTCCTAGCGGGGATACGCAGTATTTT. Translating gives CASSFPSGDTQYF.